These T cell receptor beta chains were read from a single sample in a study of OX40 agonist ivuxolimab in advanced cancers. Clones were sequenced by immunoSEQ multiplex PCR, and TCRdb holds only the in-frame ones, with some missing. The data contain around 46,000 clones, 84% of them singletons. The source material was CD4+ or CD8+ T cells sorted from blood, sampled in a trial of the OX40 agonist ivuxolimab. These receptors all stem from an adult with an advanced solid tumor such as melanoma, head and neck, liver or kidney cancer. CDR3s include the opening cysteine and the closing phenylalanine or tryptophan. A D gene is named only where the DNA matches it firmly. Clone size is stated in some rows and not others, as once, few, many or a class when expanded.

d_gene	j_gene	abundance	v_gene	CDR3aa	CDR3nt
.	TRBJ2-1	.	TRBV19	CASSIGRLAGKAGRYNEQFF	TGTGCCAGTAGTATTGGGCGTTTGGCGGGAAAGGCAGGGAGGTACAATGAGCAGTTCTTC
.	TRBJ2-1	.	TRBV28	CASSFRPGNEQFF	TGTGCCAGCAGTTTCCGGCCCGGCAATGAGCAGTTCTTC
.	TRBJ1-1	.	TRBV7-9	CASSLEGDPEAFF	TGTGCCAGCAGCTTAGAAGGGGATCCTGAAGCTTTCTTT
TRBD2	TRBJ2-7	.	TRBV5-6	CASSLMYGREVLEQYF	TGTGCCAGCAGCCTAATGTACGGGAGGGAGGTCCTCGAGCAGTACTTC
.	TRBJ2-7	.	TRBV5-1	CASSLLLGGEQYF	TGCGCCAGCAGCTTGTTACTTGGTGGCGAGCAGTACTTC
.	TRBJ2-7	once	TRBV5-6	CASNPGLGSYEQYF	TGTGCCAGCAACCCGGGGTTGGGTTCCTACGAGCAGTACTTC
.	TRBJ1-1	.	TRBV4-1	CASSQGPTGRTEAFF	TGCGCCAGCAGCCAAGGACCAACTGGGAGGACTGAAGCTTTCTTT
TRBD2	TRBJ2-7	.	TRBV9	CASSGATAGGLDEQYF	TGTGCCAGCAGCGGAGCAACAGCGGGAGGGCTCGACGAGCAGTACTTC
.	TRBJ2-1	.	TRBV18	CASSPLGVREQFF	TGTGCCAGCTCACCTCTAGGAGTCCGTGAGCAGTTCTTC
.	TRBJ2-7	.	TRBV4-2	CASSQEIGGSEQYF	TGTGCCAGCAGCCAAGAGATAGGGGGAAGCGAGCAGTACTTC
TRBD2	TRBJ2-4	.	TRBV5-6	CASGLAGVYKNIQYF	TGTGCCAGCGGACTTGCGGGAGTCTACAAAAACATTCAGTACTTC
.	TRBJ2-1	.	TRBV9	CASSVGSRNEQFF	TGTGCCAGCAGCGTAGGATCCCGGAATGAGCAGTTCTTC
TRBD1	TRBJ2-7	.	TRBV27	CASSLVPGTVYEQYF	TGTGCCAGCAGTCTCGTTCCCGGGACAGTCTACGAGCAGTACTTC
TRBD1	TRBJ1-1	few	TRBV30	CASWDREVPEAFF	TGTGCCTCCTGGGACAGGGAAGTCCCTGAAGCTTTCTTT
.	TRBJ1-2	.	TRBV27	CASSPGHPEVYGYTF	TGTGCCAGCAGCCCGGGACATCCAGAAGTCTATGGCTACACCTTC
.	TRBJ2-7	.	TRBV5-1	CASSPQAAASYEQYF	TGCGCCAGCAGCCCTCAAGCGGCAGCCTCCTACGAGCAGTACTTC
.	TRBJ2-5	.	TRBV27	CASSLQAAPGTQYF	TGTGCCAGCAGTTTACAGGCCGCTCCAGGGACCCAGTACTTC
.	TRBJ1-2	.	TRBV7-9	CASSLVEVSYGYTF	TGTGCCAGCAGCTTAGTCGAAGTTAGCTATGGCTACACCTTC
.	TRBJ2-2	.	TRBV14	CASSQVGGFELFF	TGTGCCAGCAGCCAAGTTGGCGGCTTCGAGCTGTTTTTT
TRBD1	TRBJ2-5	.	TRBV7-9	CASSRPTGGEVETQYF	TGTGCCAGCAGCCGCCCGACAGGGGGGGAGGTAGAGACCCAGTACTTC
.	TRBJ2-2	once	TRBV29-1	CSVEAGGGTGELFF	TGCAGCGTTGAAGCGGGGGGCGGCACCGGGGAGCTGTTTTTT
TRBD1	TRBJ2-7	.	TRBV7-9	CASTGGASYEQYF	TGTGCCAGCACAGGGGGCGCTTCCTACGAGCAGTACTTC
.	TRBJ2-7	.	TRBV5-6	CASSLETIYEQYF	TGTGCCAGCAGCTTGGAAACGATCTACGAGCAGTACTTC
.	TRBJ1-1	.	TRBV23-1	CARTRGGEVLNTEAFF	TGCGCCAGGACTAGGGGGGGCGAGGTTCTGAACACTGAAGCTTTCTTT
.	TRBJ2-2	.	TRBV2	CASSEAGDAGELFF	TGTGCCAGCAGTGAAGCGGGAGACGCCGGGGAGCTGTTTTTT
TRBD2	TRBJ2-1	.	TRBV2	CARPVGSGETEQFF	TGTGCCAGACCGGTTGGTAGCGGGGAAACTGAGCAGTTCTTC
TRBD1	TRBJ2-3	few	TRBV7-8	CASSFTGGGTDTQYF	TGTGCCAGCAGCTTTACAGGGGGAGGCACAGATACGCAGTATTTT